What follows is one TCR beta chain and its context. TCRdb's table, derived via immunoSEQ multiplex PCR, lists solely in-frame clones and lacks some. The data contain tens of thousands of clones, around 90% of them singletons. V was clipped by 4 bases and J by 5 bases, with 14 bases between them. This CDR3 is built from 14 residues. The germline V gene has CDR1 LNHDA and CDR2 SQIVND (reference sequence). The sample belongs to a study of blood T cell repertoires in COVID-19. At the level of the study: Both acute and convalescent COVID-19 samples were obtained from the United States, Italy and Spain. PBMCs, B-cell-depleted T cells, or T cells provided the cDNA or gDNA that made up the material.

This chain uses TRBV19 with TRBJ2-5; tentative D call: TRBD2 (7 bases). Sequencing input: peripheral blood. This receptor was identified in a male donor with acute or convalescent COVID-19. The CDR3 spells CASSSRGAGETQYF. The CDR3 nucleotides read TGTGCCAGTAGTAGCCGGGGGGCTGGTGAGACCCAGTACTTC. Full variable domain (remainder filled in from reference TRBV19 and TRBJ2-5): DGGITQSPKYLFRKEGQNVTLSCEQNLNHDAMYWYRQDPGQGLRLIYYSQIVNDFQKGDIAEGYSVSREKKESFPLTVTSAQKNPTAFYLCASSSRGAGETQYFGPGTRLLVL.